These 19 T cell receptor beta chains came from one sample sequenced in a study of control samples from healthy donors and cancer patients. The table came from immunoSEQ multiplex PCR; TCRdb's copy has only in-frame clones and leaves some out. Among about 46,000 clones listed, around nine tenths were seen once. Material: PBMCs. The receptor set was obtained from a middle-aged man with head and neck cancer.

The rearrangement uses TRBV18 and TRBJ2-7; TRBD1 might be the D (5 bases). The CDR3 extends over 15 amino acids. Germline V gene sequence: CDR1 KGHSH, CDR2 LQKENI. V dropped 3 bases and J dropped 5 bases, with 17 bases sitting between them. The DNA for the CDR3 is TGTGCCAGCTCACCCACAGGACGGACCTTTCACGAGCAGTACTTC. It yields the protein CASSPTGRTFHEQYF.

In its sample, this clone was seen once. J is TRBJ1-4 and V is TRBV12-5; D is undetermined. The V gene's germline CDR1 is LGHNT and CDR2 FRNRAP. Trimming pared 0 bases from V and 7 bases from J, leaving 3 bases between. The CDR3 totals 12 residues. The CDR3 sequence is CASGLVREKLFF. CDR3 in DNA: TGTGCTAGTGGTTTGGTTCGTGAAAAACTGTTTTTT.

The chain links TRBV6-5 to TRBJ2-1; 11 positions match TRBD2. The J segment lost 5 bases and the V segment lost 7 bases, leaving 7 bases of the junction unmatched. The CDR3 is 15 amino acids. Germline V gene data show CDR1 as MNHEY and CDR2 as SVGAGI. The CDR3: CASIGGLAENNEQFF. The CDR3 nucleotides read TGTGCCAGCATTGGGGGACTAGCGGAAAACAATGAGCAGTTCTTC.

V is TRBV28 and J is TRBJ1-4; the D is unclear. The V and J ends lost 5 bases and 5 bases respectively, with 9 bases between them. Germline CDR1 MDHEN, CDR2 SYDVKM. This CDR3 has 13 residues. The CDR3, as DNA: TGTGCCAGCAGTCGAGGATTAAATGAAAAACTGTTTTTT. Amino acids: CASSRGLNEKLFF.

The chain recombines TRBV11-2 with TRBJ2-1; D possibly corresponds to TRBD2 (5 bases). The CDR3 has 15 amino acids. The germline gives CDR1 SGHAT, CDR2 FQNNGV. The ends were cut back, 0 bases at V and 4 bases at J, with 10 bases in the middle. For the CDR3, the DNA is TGTGCCAGCAGCTTAGAGGCCAGACTATACAATGAGCAGTTCTTC. Translated, it gives CASSLEARLYNEQFF.

The chain combines TRBV28 with TRBJ1-3; D call uncertain. CDR1 MDHEN and CDR2 SYDVKM come from the germline V gene. V shed 5 bases and J shed 0 bases, with 5 bases lying between them. The CDR3 runs 13 residues. The CDR3 DNA sequence: TGTGCCAGCAGTGACCACTCTGGAAACACCATATATTTT. Its translation is CASSDHSGNTIYF.

The rearrangement joins TRBV9 to TRBJ1-2; D is perhaps TRBD1 (6 bases). This CDR3 is 15 amino acids long. Germline loops: CDR1 SGDLS, CDR2 YYNGEE. The germline V and J ends were trimmed by 2 bases and 4 bases, with 15 bases remaining between them. For the CDR3, the DNA is TGTGCCAGCAGCGTGAATACAGGGTCGCGCTATGGCTACACCTTC. It yields the protein CASSVNTGSRYGYTF.

The V call is TRBV4-1, the J call TRBJ2-1; the D is unclear. Trimming left V 0 bases short and J 4 bases short, with 1 base between. There are 12 residues in the CDR3. Germline V gene data show CDR1 as MGHRA and CDR2 as YSYEKL. CDR3 sequence (DNA): TGCGCCAGCAGCCAAGAATACAATGAGCAGTTCTTC. Translating gives CASSQEYNEQFF.

The gene calls are TRBV13 and TRBJ1-3, with D hard to call. Trimming cost V 7 bases and J 4 bases, with 11 bases left between them. The CDR3 has 13 amino acids. Germline CDR1 reads PRHDT; CDR2 reads FYEKMQ (reference sequence). CDR3 nucleotides: TGTGCCAGCACCCGCCGAGGAGGAAACACCATATATTTT. Its translation is CASTRRGGNTIYF.

The chain combines TRBV21-1 with TRBJ2-7; no DNA check was done on the table's D call, TRBD1. TRBV21-1 is flagged as a pseudogene. The CDR3 totals 14 residues. CDR3 amino acids: CASSKGPGTYEQYF. In DNA form, the CDR3 reads TGTGCCAGCAGCAAAGGGCCAGGGACCTACGAGCAGTACTTC.

The chain combines TRBV20-1 with TRBJ2-3, with D perhaps TRBD2 (5 bases). CDR3 length equals 15 residues. Looked up from germline, CDR1 is DFQATT and CDR2 is SNEGSKA (reference sequence). V lost 3 bases to trimming and J lost 3 bases, with 16 bases between them. CDR3 in DNA: TGCAGTGCTAGTCAACGGGGAGTTGGGACAGATACGCAGTATTTT. This sequence encodes CSASQRGVGTDTQYF.

The chain's CDR3 is CSVEDNILASEQYF. The CDR3 DNA reads as TGCAGCGTTGAAGATAATATACTAGCTAGCGAGCAGTACTTC. The chain recombines TRBV29-1 with TRBJ2-7; D perhaps matches TRBD2 (6 bases). This CDR3 is built from 14 residues. V was cut by 0 bases and J by 6 bases, with 15 bases left in between. In germline, CDR1 is SQVTM, CDR2 ANQGSEA.

J is TRBJ2-1 and V is TRBV29-1; the match to TRBD1 covers 10 bases. V trimming: 7 bases; J trimming: 7 bases; junction bases outside the gene matches: 7. The CDR3 runs to 13 residues. CDR1 is SQVTM and CDR2 is ANQGSEA in the germline V gene. In DNA form, the CDR3 reads TGCAGCGCTTCGACAGGGGGCATGAATGAGCAGTTCTTC. Translating gives CSASTGGMNEQFF.

The chain recombines TRBV13 with TRBJ2-6; D is undetermined. CDR1 and CDR2 (germline): PRHDT, FYEKMQ (reference sequence). CDR3 length: 16 residues. Trimming removed 2 bases from V and 2 bases from J, with 10 bases in between. CDR3 bases: TGTGCCAGCAGCTTACGCATGGGGACTGGGGCCAACGTCCTGACTTTC. This sequence encodes CASSLRMGTGANVLTF.

The chain is built from TRBV18 and TRBJ2-2; D not certain. The CDR3 length is 11 residues. From germline, CDR1 is KGHSH and CDR2 LQKENI. Trimming removed 6 bases from V and 7 bases from J, with 6 bases in between. CDR3 DNA sequence: TGTGCCAGCTCTGAAGGCGGGGAGCTGTTTTTT. This codes for CASSEGGELFF.

This chain uses TRBV19 with TRBJ2-7, with TRBD2 as a possible D gene (6 bases). Trimming stripped 5 bases from V and 7 bases from J, with 12 bases between. The CDR3 runs 12 residues. The germline CDR1 and CDR2 sequences are LNHDA and SQIVND (reference sequence). CDR3 nucleotide sequence: TGTGCCAGTAGTGCGGGAAGCGGTGAGCAGTACTTC. It specifies CASSAGSGEQYF.

This clone occurred a few times. The chain employs TRBV6-5 and TRBJ1-1, with TRBD1 as a possible D gene (5 bases). This CDR3 contains 14 residues. V lost 6 bases and J lost 3, with 14 bases in between. Germline V gives CDR1 MNHEY, CDR2 SVGAGI. Here the CDR3 reads CASRVGVSYTEAFF. The CDR3 coding sequence is TGTGCCAGCAGGGTAGGGGTATCGTACACTGAAGCTTTCTTT.

The chain is built from TRBV30 and TRBJ2-6; maybe TRBD2 (5 bases). V was trimmed by 7 bases and J by 0 bases, leaving 16 bases between them. Germline-derived CDR1 and CDR2 are GTSNPN and SVGIG (reference sequence). This CDR3 has 16 residues. CDR3 loop: CALRAGGISGANVLTF. The CDR3 region has the DNA TGTGCCTTGAGGGCCGGCGGAATCTCTGGGGCCAACGTCCTGACTTTC.

This sequence joins TRBV9 and TRBJ2-7, with a possible D match to TRBD1 (5 bases). Deletions cut 0 bases from V and 3 bases from J, with 10 bases between. From germline, CDR1 is SGDLS and CDR2 YYNGEE. The CDR3 has 14 amino acids. The DNA for the CDR3 is TGTGCCAGCAGCGTAGGGGCAGGGATCTACGAGCAGTACTTC. It is translated as CASSVGAGIYEQYF.